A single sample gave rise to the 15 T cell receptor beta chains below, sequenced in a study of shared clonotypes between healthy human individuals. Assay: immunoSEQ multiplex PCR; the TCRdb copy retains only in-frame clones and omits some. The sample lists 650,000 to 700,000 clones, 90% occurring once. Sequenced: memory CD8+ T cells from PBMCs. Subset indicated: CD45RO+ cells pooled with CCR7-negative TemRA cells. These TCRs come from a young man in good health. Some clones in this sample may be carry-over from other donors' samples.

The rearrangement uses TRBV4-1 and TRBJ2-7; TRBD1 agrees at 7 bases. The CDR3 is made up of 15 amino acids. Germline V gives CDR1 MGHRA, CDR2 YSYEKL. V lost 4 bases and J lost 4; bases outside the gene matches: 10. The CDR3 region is CASSPLQGGSYEQYF. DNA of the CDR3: TGCGCCAGCAGCCCACTACAAGGGGGCTCTTACGAGCAGTACTTC.

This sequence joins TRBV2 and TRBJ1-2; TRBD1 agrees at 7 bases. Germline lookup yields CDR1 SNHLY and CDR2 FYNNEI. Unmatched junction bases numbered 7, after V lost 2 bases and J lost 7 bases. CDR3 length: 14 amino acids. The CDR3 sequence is CASSESRTGLGYTF. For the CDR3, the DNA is TGTGCCAGCAGTGAATCGAGGACAGGTCTTGGCTACACCTTC. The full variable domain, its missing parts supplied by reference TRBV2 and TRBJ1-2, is EPEVTQTPSHQVTQMGQEVILRCVPISNHLYFYWYRQILGQKVEFLVSFYNNEISEKSEIFDDQFSVERPDGSNFTLKIRSTKLEDSAMYFCASSESRTGLGYTFGSGTRLTVV.

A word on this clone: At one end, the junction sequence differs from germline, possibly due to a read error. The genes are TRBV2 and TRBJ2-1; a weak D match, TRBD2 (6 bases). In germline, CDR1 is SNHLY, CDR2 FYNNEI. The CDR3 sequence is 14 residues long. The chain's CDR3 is CASSSRDSDNEQFF. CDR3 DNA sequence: TGTGCCAGTAGCAGCCGGGACTCCGACAATGAGCAGTTCTTC.

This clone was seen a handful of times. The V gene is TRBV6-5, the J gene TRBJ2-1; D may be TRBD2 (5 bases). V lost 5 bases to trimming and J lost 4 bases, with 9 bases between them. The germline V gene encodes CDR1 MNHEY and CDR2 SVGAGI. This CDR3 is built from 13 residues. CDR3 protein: CASSLTRYNEQFF. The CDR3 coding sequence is TGTGCCAGCAGTCTTACTAGATACAATGAGCAGTTCTTC.

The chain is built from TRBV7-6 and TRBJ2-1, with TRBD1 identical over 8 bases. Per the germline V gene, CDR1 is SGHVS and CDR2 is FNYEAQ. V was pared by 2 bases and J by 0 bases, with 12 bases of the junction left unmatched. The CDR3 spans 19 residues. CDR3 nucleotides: TGTGCCAGCAGCTTACAGACAGGGGCAGCTTATAGCTCCTACAATGAGCAGTTCTTC. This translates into CASSLQTGAAYSSYNEQFF.

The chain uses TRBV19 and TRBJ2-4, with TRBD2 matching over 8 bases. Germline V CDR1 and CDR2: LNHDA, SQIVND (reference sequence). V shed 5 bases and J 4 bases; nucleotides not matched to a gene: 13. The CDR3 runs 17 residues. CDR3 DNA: TGTGCCAGTAGTTCCCCCCTGGTAGCGGGATTTAAAAACATTCAGTACTTC. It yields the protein CASSSPLVAGFKNIQYF. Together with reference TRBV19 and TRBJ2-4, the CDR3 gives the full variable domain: DGGITQSPKYLFRKEGQNVTLSCEQNLNHDAMYWYRQDPGQGLRLIYYSQIVNDFQKGDIAEGYSVSREKKESFPLTVTSAQKNPTAFYLCASSSPLVAGFKNIQYFGAGTRLSVL.

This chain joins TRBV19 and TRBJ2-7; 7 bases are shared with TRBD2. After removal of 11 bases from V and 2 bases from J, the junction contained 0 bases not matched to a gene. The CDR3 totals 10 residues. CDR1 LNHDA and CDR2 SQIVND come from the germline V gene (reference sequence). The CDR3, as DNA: TGTGCCGCGGGGGCCTACGAGCAGTACTTC. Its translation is CAAGAYEQYF.

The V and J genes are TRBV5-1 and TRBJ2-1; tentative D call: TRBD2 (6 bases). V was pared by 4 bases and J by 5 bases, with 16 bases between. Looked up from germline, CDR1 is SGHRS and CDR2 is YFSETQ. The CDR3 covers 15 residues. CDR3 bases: TGCGCCAGCAGCCTCAGCGGGCGAAAGGACAATGAGCAGTTCTTC. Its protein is CASSLSGRKDNEQFF.

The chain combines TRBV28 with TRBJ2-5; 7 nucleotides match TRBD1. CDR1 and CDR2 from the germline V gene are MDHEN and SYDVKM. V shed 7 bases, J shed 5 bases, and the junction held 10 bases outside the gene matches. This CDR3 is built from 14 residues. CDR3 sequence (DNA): TGTGCCAGCAAGCTGTACAGGGGTGTGGAGACCCAGTACTTC. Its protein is CASKLYRGVETQYF.

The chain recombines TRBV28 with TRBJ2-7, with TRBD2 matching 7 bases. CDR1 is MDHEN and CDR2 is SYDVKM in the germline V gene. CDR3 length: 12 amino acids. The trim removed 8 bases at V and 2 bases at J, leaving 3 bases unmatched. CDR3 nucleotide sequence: TGTGCCAGCCTAGCGGCAACCTACGAGCAGTACTTC. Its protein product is CASLAATYEQYF.

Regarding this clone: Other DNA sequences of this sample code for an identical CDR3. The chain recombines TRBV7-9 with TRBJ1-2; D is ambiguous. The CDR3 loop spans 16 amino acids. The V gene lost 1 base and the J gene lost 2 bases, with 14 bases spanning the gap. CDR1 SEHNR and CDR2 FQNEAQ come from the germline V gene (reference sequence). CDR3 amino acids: CASSLGARAANYGYTF. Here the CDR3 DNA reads TGTGCCAGCAGCTTAGGGGCCAGAGCGGCAAACTATGGCTACACCTTC.

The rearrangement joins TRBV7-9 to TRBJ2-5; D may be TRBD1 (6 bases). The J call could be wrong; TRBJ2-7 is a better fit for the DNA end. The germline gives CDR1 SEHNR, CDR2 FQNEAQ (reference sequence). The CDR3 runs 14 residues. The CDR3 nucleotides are TGTGCCAGCAGCTTCTCGACAGGTTCCTACGAGCAGTACTTC. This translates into CASSFSTGSYEQYF.

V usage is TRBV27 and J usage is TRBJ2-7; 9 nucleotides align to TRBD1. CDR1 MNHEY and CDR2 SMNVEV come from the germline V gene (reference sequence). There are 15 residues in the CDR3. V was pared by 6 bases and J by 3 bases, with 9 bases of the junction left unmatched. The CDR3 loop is CASSIRDRVFYEQYF. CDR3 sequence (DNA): TGTGCCAGCAGCATCCGGGACAGGGTTTTCTACGAGCAGTACTTC.

CDR3 DNA: TGTGCCAGCAGCTCGCTATCTTATTCACCCCTCCACTTT. Its protein product is CASSSLSYSPLHF. The V call is TRBV7-9, the J call TRBJ1-6, with D unclear. Trimming cost V 4 bases and J 8 bases, with 9 bases left between them. The CDR3 is made up of 13 amino acids. The germline CDR1 and CDR2 sequences are SEHNR and FQNEAQ (reference sequence). Filled out from reference TRBV7-9 and TRBJ1-6, the complete variable domain reads DTGVSQNPRHKITKRGQNVTFRCDPISEHNRLYWYRQTLGQGPEFLTYFQNEAQLEKSRLLSDRFSAERPKGSFSTLEIQRTEQGDSAMYLCASSSLSYSPLHFGNGTRLTVT.

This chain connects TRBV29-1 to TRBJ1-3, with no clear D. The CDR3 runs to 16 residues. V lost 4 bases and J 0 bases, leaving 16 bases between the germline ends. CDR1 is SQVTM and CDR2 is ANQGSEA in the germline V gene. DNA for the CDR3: TGCAGCGTTGTAGGCAGCCCATCCTACTCTGGAAACACCATATATTTT. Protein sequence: CSVVGSPSYSGNTIYF.